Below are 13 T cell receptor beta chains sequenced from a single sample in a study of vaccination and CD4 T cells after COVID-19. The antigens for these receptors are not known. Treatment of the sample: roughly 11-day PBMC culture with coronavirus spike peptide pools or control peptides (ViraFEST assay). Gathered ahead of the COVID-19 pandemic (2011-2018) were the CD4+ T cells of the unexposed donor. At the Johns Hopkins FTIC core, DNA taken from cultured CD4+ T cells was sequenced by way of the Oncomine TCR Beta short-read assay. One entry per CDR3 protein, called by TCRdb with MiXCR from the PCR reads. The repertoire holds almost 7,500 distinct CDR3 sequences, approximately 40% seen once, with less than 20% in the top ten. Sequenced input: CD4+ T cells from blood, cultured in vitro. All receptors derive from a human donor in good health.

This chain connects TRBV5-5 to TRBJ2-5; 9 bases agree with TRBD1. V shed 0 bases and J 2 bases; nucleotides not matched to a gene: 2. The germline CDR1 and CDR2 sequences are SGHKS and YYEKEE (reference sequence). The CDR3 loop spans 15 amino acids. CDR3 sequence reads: CASSLEGTGQETQYF. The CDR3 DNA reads TGTGCCAGCAGCTTGGAAGGGACAGGGCAAGAGACCCAGTACTTC.

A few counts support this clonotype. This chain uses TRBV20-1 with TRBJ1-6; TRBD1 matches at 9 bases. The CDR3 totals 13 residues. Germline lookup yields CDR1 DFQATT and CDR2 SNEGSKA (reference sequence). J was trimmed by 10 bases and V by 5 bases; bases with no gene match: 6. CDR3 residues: CSARDRAGSPLHF. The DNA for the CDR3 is TGCAGTGCTCGGGACAGGGCAGGGTCACCCCTCCACTTT.

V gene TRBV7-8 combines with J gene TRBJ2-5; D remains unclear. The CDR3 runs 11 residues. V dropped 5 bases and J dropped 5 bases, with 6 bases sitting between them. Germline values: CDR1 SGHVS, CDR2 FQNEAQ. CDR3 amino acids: CASSELETQYF. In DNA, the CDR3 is TGTGCCAGCAGCGAATTGGAGACCCAGTACTTC.

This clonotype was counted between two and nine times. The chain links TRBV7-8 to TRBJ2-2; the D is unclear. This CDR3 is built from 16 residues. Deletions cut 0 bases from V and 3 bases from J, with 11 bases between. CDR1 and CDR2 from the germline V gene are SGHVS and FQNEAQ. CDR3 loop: CASSLAIGAYTGELFF. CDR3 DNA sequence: TGTGCCAGCAGCTTAGCGATCGGCGCCTACACCGGGGAGCTGTTTTTT.

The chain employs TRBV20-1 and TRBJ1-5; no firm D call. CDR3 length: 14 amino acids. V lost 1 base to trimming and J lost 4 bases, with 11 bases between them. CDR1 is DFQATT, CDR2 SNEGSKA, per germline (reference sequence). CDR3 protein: CSARARGLNQPQHF. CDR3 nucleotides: TGCAGTGCTAGAGCTCGTGGTTTAAATCAGCCCCAGCATTTT.

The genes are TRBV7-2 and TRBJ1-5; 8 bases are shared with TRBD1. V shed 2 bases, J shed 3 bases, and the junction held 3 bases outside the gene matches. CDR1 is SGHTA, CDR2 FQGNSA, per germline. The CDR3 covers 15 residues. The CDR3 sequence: CASSLMGQVNQPQHF. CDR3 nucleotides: TGTGCCAGCAGCTTAATGGGACAGGTCAATCAGCCCCAGCATTTT.

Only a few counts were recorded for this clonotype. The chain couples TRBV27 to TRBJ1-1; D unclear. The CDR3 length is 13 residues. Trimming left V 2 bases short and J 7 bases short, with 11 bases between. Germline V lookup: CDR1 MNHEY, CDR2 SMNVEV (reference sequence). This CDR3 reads CASSLRRRVEAFF. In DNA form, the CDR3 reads TGTGCCAGCAGTTTAAGGAGGCGTGTTGAAGCTTTCTTT.

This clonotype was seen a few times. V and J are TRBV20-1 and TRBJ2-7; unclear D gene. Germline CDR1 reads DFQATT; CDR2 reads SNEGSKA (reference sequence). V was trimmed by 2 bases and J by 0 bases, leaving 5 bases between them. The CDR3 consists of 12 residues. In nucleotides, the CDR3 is TGCAGTGCTAGACTGAGCTCCTACGAGCAGTACTTC. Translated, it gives CSARLSSYEQYF.

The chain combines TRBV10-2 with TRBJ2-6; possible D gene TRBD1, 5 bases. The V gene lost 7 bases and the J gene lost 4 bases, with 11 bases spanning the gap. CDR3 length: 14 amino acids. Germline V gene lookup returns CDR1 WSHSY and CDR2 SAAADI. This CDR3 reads CASTKGLGANVLTF. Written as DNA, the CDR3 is TGCGCCAGCACTAAGGGGCTGGGGGCCAACGTCCTGACTTTC.

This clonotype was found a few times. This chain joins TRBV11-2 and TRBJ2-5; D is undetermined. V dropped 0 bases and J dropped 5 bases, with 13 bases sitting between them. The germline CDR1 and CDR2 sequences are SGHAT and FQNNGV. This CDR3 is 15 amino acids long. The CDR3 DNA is TGTGCCAGCAGCTTAGATCCGGGTAGGAGTGAGACCCAGTACTTC. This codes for CASSLDPGRSETQYF.

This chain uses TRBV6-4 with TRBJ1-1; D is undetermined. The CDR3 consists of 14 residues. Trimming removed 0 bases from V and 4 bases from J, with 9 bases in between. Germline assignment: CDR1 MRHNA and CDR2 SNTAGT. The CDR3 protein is CASSDSSRGTEAFF. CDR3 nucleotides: TGTGCCAGCAGTGACTCGAGCCGGGGCACTGAAGCTTTCTTT.

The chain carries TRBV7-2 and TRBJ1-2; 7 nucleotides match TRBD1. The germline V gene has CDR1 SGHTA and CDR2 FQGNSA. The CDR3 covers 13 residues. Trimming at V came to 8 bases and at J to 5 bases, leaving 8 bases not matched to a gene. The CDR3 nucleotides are TGTGCCAGCGCCCCGGGACAGATGTATGGCTACACCTTC. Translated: CASAPGQMYGYTF.

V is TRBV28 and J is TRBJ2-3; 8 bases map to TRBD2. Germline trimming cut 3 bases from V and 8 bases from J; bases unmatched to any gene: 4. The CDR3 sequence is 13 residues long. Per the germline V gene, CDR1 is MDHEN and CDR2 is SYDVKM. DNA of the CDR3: TGTGCCAGCAGTTTGGTTAGCGGGATTACGCAGTATTTT. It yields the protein CASSLVSGITQYF.